Shown below are 4 T cell receptor beta chains from a single sample sequenced in a study of T cells in localized non-small cell lung cancer. Some clones are missing from TCRdb's copy, which holds only in-frame ones; the method was immunoSEQ multiplex PCR. This table has more than 1,300 clones, roughly 22% appearing once. The input for sequencing was normal lung tissue next to the tumor, taken before any cancer treatment. The receptors were sampled from a female donor older than 55 with stage II squamous cell lung carcinoma.

There are a few counts of this clone. This chain connects TRBV5-1 to TRBJ1-6; D gene uncertain. Trimming took off 5 bases at V and 0 bases at J, with 9 bases between the two ends. The CDR3 has 15 residues. Germline CDR1 reads SGHRS; CDR2 reads YFSETQ. CDR3 residues: CASRVLYSYNSPLHF. In DNA form, the CDR3 reads TGCGCCAGCAGAGTTTTATACTCCTATAATTCACCCCTCCACTTT.

This clone was counted a few times. The V call is TRBV6-8, the J call TRBJ1-1; 7 positions agree with TRBD1. This CDR3 has 16 amino acids. V lost 0 bases, J lost 1 base, and 5 bases stayed unmatched. Germline lookup yields CDR1 MNHGY and CDR2 SAAAGT. The CDR3 sequence is CASSYSAGGANTEAFF. The DNA of the CDR3 is TGTGCCAGCAGTTACTCGGCAGGGGGGGCGAACACTGAAGCTTTCTTT.

V usage is TRBV9 and J usage is TRBJ2-2; the D gene is possibly TRBD1 (5 bases). This CDR3 region has 12 residues. The V end lost 5 bases, the J end lost 6 bases, and 8 bases lay between the germline ends. Germline V gives CDR1 SGDLS, CDR2 YYNGEE. The CDR3 sequence is CASRGVAGELFF. The CDR3 nucleotides read TGTGCCAGCAGAGGGGTAGCCGGGGAGCTGTTTTTT.

This clone is categorized as medium-sized. The V gene is TRBV4-1, the J gene TRBJ2-1; no definite D call. Germline V gives CDR1 MGHRA, CDR2 YSYEKL. The CDR3 consists of 20 residues. The germline V and J ends were trimmed by 8 bases and 0 bases, with 29 bases remaining between them. Written as DNA, the CDR3 is TGCGCCAGCGGGATCCTCTTACGCCGCGGTAATAATAGCTCCTACAATGAGCAGTTCTTC. Translating it yields CASGILLRRGNNSSYNEQFF.